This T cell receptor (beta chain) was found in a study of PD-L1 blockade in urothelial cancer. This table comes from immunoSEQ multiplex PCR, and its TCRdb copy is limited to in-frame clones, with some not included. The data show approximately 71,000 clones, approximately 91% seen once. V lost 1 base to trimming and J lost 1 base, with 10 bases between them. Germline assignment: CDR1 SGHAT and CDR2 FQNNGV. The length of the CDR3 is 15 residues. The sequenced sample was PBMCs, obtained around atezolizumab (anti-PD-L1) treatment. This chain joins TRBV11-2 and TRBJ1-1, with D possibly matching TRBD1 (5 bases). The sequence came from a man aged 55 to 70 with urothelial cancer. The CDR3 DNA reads TGTGCCAGCAGCTTAGGCGGACAACCGAACACTGAAGCTTTCTTT. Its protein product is CASSLGGQPNTEAFF.